The 2 T cell receptor beta chains below were found in one sample sequenced in a study of metastatic and nonmetastatic thyroid tumors. Patients underwent thyroid surgery, and none had received any treatment before it. TCRdb reprocessed the PCR reads using MiXCR. The sample lists fewer than 20,000 clones, 25% to 30% occurring once. The sample was tumor tissue. These receptors originate from a male donor with papillary thyroid cancer or a benign thyroid nodule (not recorded which). Some clones in this sample may be carry-over from other donors' samples.

By share, this clone ranks as medium-sized. This chain joins TRBV18 and TRBJ2-3; D is undetermined. V was pared by 3 bases and J by 1 base, with 5 bases between. This CDR3 has 13 residues. Germline CDR1 reads KGHSH; CDR2 reads LQKENI. CDR3 bases: TGTGCCAGCTCACCCGACGGCACAGATACGCAGTATTTT. This gives the protein CASSPDGTDTQYF.

This sequence joins TRBV12-3 or TRBV12-4 and TRBJ2-2; the D gene could be TRBD1 or TRBD2 (6 bases each). The CDR3 spans 15 residues. V was pared by 2 bases and J by 4 bases, with 11 bases between. CDR3 in amino acids: CASSLRGASTGELFF. In DNA, the CDR3 is TGTGCCAGCAGTTTAAGGGGGGCGAGCACCGGGGAGCTGTTTTTT.